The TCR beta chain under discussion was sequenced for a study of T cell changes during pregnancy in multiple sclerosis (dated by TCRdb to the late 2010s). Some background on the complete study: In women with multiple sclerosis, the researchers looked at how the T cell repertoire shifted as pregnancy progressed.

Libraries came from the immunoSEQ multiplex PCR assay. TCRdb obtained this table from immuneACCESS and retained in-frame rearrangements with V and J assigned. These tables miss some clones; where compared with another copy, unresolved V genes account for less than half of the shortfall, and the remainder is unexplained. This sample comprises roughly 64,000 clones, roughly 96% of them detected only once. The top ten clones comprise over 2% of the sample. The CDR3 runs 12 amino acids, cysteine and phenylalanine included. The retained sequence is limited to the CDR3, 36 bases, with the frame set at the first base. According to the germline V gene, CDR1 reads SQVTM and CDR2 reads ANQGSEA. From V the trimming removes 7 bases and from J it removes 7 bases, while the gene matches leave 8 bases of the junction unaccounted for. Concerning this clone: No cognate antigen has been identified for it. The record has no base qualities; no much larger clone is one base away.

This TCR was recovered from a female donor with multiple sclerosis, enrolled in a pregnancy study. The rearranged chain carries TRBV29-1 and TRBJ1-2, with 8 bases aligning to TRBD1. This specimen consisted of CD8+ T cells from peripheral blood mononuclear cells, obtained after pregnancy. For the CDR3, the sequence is CSAAGTGFGYTF. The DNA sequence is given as TGCAGCGCCGCAGGGACAGGTTTTGGCTACACCTTC.